One TCR beta chain is described in this entry. Its cognate antigen is unknown. These data originate in a study of OX40 agonist ivuxolimab in advanced cancers. Study-level information: Partial response was recorded in three patients: one hepatocellular carcinoma and two cutaneous melanoma cases.

Regarding the study as a whole: Also showing low normalized T-cell clonal expansion were some of the nonresponders. CD4+ and CD8+ blood T cells expanded clonally by week 6 at 0.1 to 3.0 mg/kg.

CDR3 length: 14 amino acids. Germline CDR1 and CDR2: SNHLY and FYNNEI. The V and J ends lost 7 bases and 1 base, in that order; junction bases with no gene match: 5. The assay was immunoSEQ multiplex PCR, and TCRdb's table has in-frame clones only and misses some. The table has approximately 94,000 clones, around 90% seen once. This TCR was recovered from an adult with an advanced solid tumor such as melanoma, head and neck, liver or kidney cancer. The V and J genes are TRBV2 and TRBJ1-1; 8 bases map to TRBD1. The sequences come from CD4+ or CD8+ T cells sorted from blood, collected in a trial of the OX40 agonist ivuxolimab. CDR3 coding DNA: TGTGCCAGCAAAGATCAGGGGGCGAACACTGAAGCTTTCTTT. Amino acid sequence: CASKDQGANTEAFF.